Each of the 32 T cell receptor beta chains below was sequenced from the same sample in a study of long-term antiretroviral therapy in people with HIV. A v3.0 immunoSEQ assay was performed at survey level. Assay: immunoSEQ multiplex PCR; the TCRdb copy retains only in-frame clones and omits some. The data show roughly 25,000 clones, 85% seen once. The specimen comprised unsorted PBMCs, sampled 2.3 years after starting antiretroviral therapy. Every receptor here comes from a man aged 40-55 years with HIV.

The chain carries TRBV10-3 and TRBJ1-1; D call uncertain. The length of the CDR3 is 13 residues. Germline V CDR1 and CDR2: ENHRY, SYGVKD. The V end lost 7 bases, the J end lost 5 bases, and 14 bases lay between the germline ends. CDR3 sequence reads: CAITQARGTEAFF. CDR3 DNA: TGTGCCATCACCCAGGCTCGCGGGACTGAAGCTTTCTTT.

The chain joins TRBV29-1 to TRBJ1-2, with unresolved D. CDR3 length: 12 residues. The V gene lost 4 bases and the J gene lost 4 bases, with 10 bases spanning the gap. Per germline, CDR1 SQVTM and CDR2 ANQGSEA. The CDR3 loop is CSVVGRIYGYTF. In nucleotides, the CDR3 is TGCAGCGTTGTTGGCAGAATCTATGGCTACACCTTC.

This clone was observed a handful of times. The chain has TRBV6-6 and TRBJ1-6; possible D gene TRBD1, 5 bases. The germline CDR1 and CDR2 sequences are MNHNY and SVGAGI (reference sequence). The CDR3 loop spans 16 amino acids. The V end was cut by 4 bases, the J end by 2 bases, with 12 bases between. The DNA for the CDR3 is TGTGCCAGCAGTTCAGGGTCCTGGACCTATAATTCACCCCTCCACTTT. Its protein product is CASSSGSWTYNSPLHF.

This clone appeared a few times. The CDR3 sequence: CASSLGSTGAYTF. DNA for the CDR3: TGTGCCAGCAGCTTAGGGTCAACAGGGGCCTACACCTTC. The chain recombines TRBV7-9 with TRBJ1-2; 7 bases match TRBD1. The J segment lost 10 bases and the V segment lost 1 base, leaving 6 bases of the junction unmatched. The germline V gene encodes CDR1 SEHNR and CDR2 FQNEAQ (reference sequence). This CDR3 comprises 13 residues.

This clone has just a few counts. The CDR3 loop reads CASSLRKNTEAFF. CDR3 bases: TGTGCCAGCAGTTTAAGGAAGAACACTGAAGCTTTCTTT. This chain uses TRBV27 with TRBJ1-1; D call uncertain. This CDR3 has 13 amino acids. Trimming pared 2 bases from V and 1 base from J, leaving 5 bases between. Germline V gene sequence: CDR1 MNHEY, CDR2 SMNVEV (reference sequence).

The chain is built from TRBV5-8 and TRBJ1-5; D may be TRBD1 (5 bases). CDR1 and CDR2 (germline): SGHTS, YDEGEE. The CDR3 is made up of 16 amino acids. Trimming pared 2 bases from V and 0 bases from J, leaving 12 bases between. This CDR3 reads CASSFLGPNSNQPQHF. In DNA, the CDR3 is TGTGCCAGCAGCTTCCTGGGACCGAATAGCAATCAGCCCCAGCATTTT.

The chain links TRBV21-1 to TRBJ1-1. TRBV21-1 represents a pseudogene. The CDR3 runs to 14 residues. The CDR3 nucleotides are TGTGCCAGCAGTGGGGGGGCGGGTGACACTGAAGCTTTCTTT. Protein: CASSGGAGDTEAFF.

The genes are TRBV18 and TRBJ1-5; tentative D call: TRBD1 (5 bases). The germline V and J ends were trimmed by 3 bases and 5 bases, with 17 bases remaining between them. Germline CDR1 reads KGHSH; CDR2 reads LQKENI. The CDR3 length is 16 residues. The CDR3 DNA sequence: TGTGCCAGCTCACCTCGCGGCCCGGGGCTGGATCAGCCCCAGCATTTT. It translates to CASSPRGPGLDQPQHF.

The V and J genes are TRBV7-6 and TRBJ1-6, with 7 bases lining up with TRBD1. This CDR3 has 16 residues. CDR1 is SGHVS and CDR2 is FNYEAQ in the germline V gene. The V segment lost 5 bases and the J segment 6 bases; nucleotides outside the gene matches: 10. The CDR3 DNA is TGTGCCAGCAGCGCTTTCGGGACAGCCACTAATTCACCCCTCCACTTT. Amino acid sequence: CASSAFGTATNSPLHF.

Regarding this clone: One junction end does not reproduce the germline sequence, and a read error may be involved. The gene calls are TRBV30 and TRBJ1-4; D unresolved. The CDR3 runs to 11 residues. The V gene's germline CDR1 is GTSNPN and CDR2 SVGIG (reference sequence). CDR3 sequence: CAWSVGRSLFF. The CDR3 nucleotides read TGTGCCTGGAGTGTCGGGAGGAGCCTCTTCTTT.

The rearrangement links TRBV30 to TRBJ1-6, with D unclear. The V gene lost 2 bases and the J gene lost 8 bases, with 4 bases spanning the gap. The CDR3 loop spans 11 amino acids. Per the germline V gene, CDR1 is GTSNPN and CDR2 is SVGIG (reference sequence). The CDR3, as DNA: TGTGCCTGGAGTAAGGATTCACCCCTCCACTTT. Protein: CAWSKDSPLHF.

This chain uses TRBV20-1 with TRBJ1-1; TRBD1 aligns across 7 bases. Germline-derived CDR1 and CDR2 are DFQATT and SNEGSKA (reference sequence). CDR3 size: 11 residues. Unmatched junction bases numbered 0, after V lost 2 bases and J lost 6 bases. CDR3 loop: CSARTGAEAFF. CDR3 nucleotide sequence: TGCAGTGCTAGAACAGGGGCTGAAGCTTTCTTT.

The chain recombines TRBV11-3 with TRBJ2-1; 8 nucleotides match TRBD1. The CDR3 covers 16 residues. The junction had 9 bases not matched to a gene; V was cut back by 1 base and J by 7 bases. Germline lookup yields CDR1 SGHNT and CDR2 YENEEA. The CDR3 loop reads CASSLVGSGGWNEQFF. CDR3 coding DNA: TGTGCCAGCAGCTTAGTTGGGTCAGGGGGCTGGAATGAGCAGTTCTTC.

This clone occurred a few times. The chain combines TRBV13 with TRBJ2-4, with D possibly matching TRBD1 (6 bases). The CDR3 spans 15 residues. Trimming shortened V by 4 bases and J by 0 bases, and 10 bases separated the two germline ends. Germline V gene data show CDR1 as PRHDT and CDR2 as FYEKMQ (reference sequence). CDR3 sequence reads: CASSSGTLAKNIQYF. DNA for the CDR3: TGTGCCAGCAGCTCAGGGACACTAGCCAAAAACATTCAGTACTTC. The variable domain in full, with the rest retrieved from reference TRBV13 and TRBJ2-4, is AAGVIQSPRHLIKEKRETATLKCYPIPRHDTVYWYQQGPGQDPQFLISFYEKMQSDKGSIPDRFSAQQFSDYHSELNMSSLELGDSALYFCASSSGTLAKNIQYFGAGTRLSVL.

This clone occurred once. J is TRBJ2-7 and V is TRBV7-8; TRBD2 might be the D (6 bases). V lost 1 base and J 0 bases, leaving 13 bases between the germline ends. CDR1 SGHVS and CDR2 FQNEAQ come from the germline V gene. The CDR3 length is 16 residues. CDR3 sequence: CASSLGGLASSYEQYF. CDR3 in DNA: TGTGCCAGCAGCTTAGGAGGGCTAGCGTCCTCCTACGAGCAGTACTTC. Supplemented by reference TRBV7-8 and TRBJ2-7, the full variable domain reads GAGVSQSPRYKVAKRGQDVALRCDPISGHVSLFWYQQALGQGPEFLTYFQNEAQLDKSGLPSDRFFAERPEGSVSTLKIQRTQQEDSAVYLCASSLGGLASSYEQYFGPGTRLTVT.

CDR3 sequence: CSVFHENTEAFF. The CDR3 coding sequence is TGCAGCGTGTTTCACGAGAACACTGAAGCTTTCTTT. The chain is built from TRBV29-1 and TRBJ1-1; D unresolved. Per germline, CDR1 SQVTM and CDR2 ANQGSEA. The CDR3 runs 12 residues. V was cut by 6 bases and J by 1 base, with 9 bases left in between.

This rearrangement joins TRBV12-5 to TRBJ1-1, with unresolved D. Germline lookup yields CDR1 LGHNT and CDR2 FRNRAP. The V gene lost 8 bases and the J gene lost 4 bases, with 8 bases spanning the gap. This CDR3 comprises 11 residues. The CDR3 loop is CASFGSTEAFF. CDR3 in DNA: TGTGCTAGTTTCGGGAGCACTGAAGCTTTCTTT.

This clone has just one count. The chain joins TRBV4-2 to TRBJ1-1, with D possibly TRBD1 on 6 matching bases. CDR1 LGHNA and CDR2 YNFKEQ come from the germline V gene. V lost 3 bases, J lost 6 bases, and 17 bases lay in between. The CDR3 spans 15 residues. DNA of the CDR3: TGTGCCAGCAGCCATTACGTGGGGGGCGCGTCTGAAGCTTTCTTT. It yields the protein CASSHYVGGASEAFF.

The chain combines TRBV18 with TRBJ1-5; 8 bases map to TRBD1. This CDR3 is built from 15 residues. Per germline, CDR1 KGHSH and CDR2 LQKENI. V lost 3 bases, J lost 6 bases, and 7 bases stayed unmatched. CDR3 amino acids: CASSPNQGAGQPQHF. CDR3 nucleotide sequence: TGTGCCAGCTCACCGAATCAGGGGGCCGGTCAGCCCCAGCATTTT.

The V gene is TRBV15, the J gene TRBJ1-2, with D unclear. The ends were cut back, 1 base at V and 3 bases at J, with 6 bases in the middle. Germline V gene data show CDR1 as LNHNV and CDR2 as YYDKDF (reference sequence). CDR3 length: 13 residues. The CDR3 sequence: CATSRVIHYGYTF. CDR3 DNA: TGTGCCACCAGCAGAGTAATACACTATGGCTACACCTTC.

This clone was detected only once. V gene TRBV7-9 combines with J gene TRBJ2-1; D ambiguous. Germline loops: CDR1 SEHNR, CDR2 FQNEAQ (reference sequence). CDR3 length: 12 residues. The ends were cut back, 2 bases at V and 7 bases at J, with 6 bases in the middle. CDR3 region: CASSLTPNEQFF. DNA of the CDR3: TGTGCCAGCAGCTTAACCCCGAATGAGCAGTTCTTC.

The genes are TRBV28 and TRBJ1-1; D call uncertain. CDR1 and CDR2 (germline): MDHEN, SYDVKM. This CDR3 is built from 15 residues. V was shortened by 4 bases and J by 1 base, with 13 bases between the two germline ends. The CDR3 protein is CASSSFGRGNTEAFF. CDR3 sequence (DNA): TGTGCCAGCAGTTCCTTCGGACGGGGGAACACTGAAGCTTTCTTT. Full variable domain (rest looked up from reference TRBV28 and TRBJ1-1): DVKVTQSSRYLVKRTGEKVFLECVQDMDHENMFWYRQDPGLGLRLIYFSYDVKMKEKGDIPEGYSVSREKKERFSLILESASTNQTSMYLCASSSFGRGNTEAFFGQGTRLTVV.

V and J are TRBV18 and TRBJ2-2; a weak D match, TRBD2 (6 bases). V was clipped by 1 base and J by 0 bases, with 9 bases between them. Germline CDR1 and CDR2: KGHSH and LQKENI. There are 16 residues in the CDR3. The CDR3 DNA sequence: TGTGCCAGCTCACCACAGGCGGGAACGAACACCGGGGAGCTGTTTTTT. Its protein is CASSPQAGTNTGELFF.

The chain recombines TRBV5-4 with TRBJ2-4; D possibly corresponds to TRBD1 (5 bases). This CDR3 comprises 13 residues. The V end was cut by 0 bases, the J end by 8 bases, with 9 bases between. Germline loops: CDR1 SGHNT, CDR2 YYREEE (reference sequence). CDR3 sequence reads: CASSLAGIDIQYF. Written as DNA, the CDR3 is TGTGCCAGCAGCTTGGCAGGGATAGACATTCAGTACTTC.

This clone appeared a few times. The genes are TRBV7-9 and TRBJ1-5; possibly TRBD1 for D (5 bases). V shed 4 bases and J shed 2 bases, with 9 bases lying between them. Germline values: CDR1 SEHNR, CDR2 FQNEAQ (reference sequence). This CDR3 is 14 amino acids long. CDR3 region: CASSYGDGNQPQHF. In DNA, the CDR3 is TGTGCCAGCAGCTATGGGGACGGCAATCAGCCCCAGCATTTT. The variable domain in full, completed from reference TRBV7-9 and TRBJ1-5, reads DTGVSQNPRHKITKRGQNVTFRCDPISEHNRLYWYRQTLGQGPEFLTYFQNEAQLEKSRLLSDRFSAERPKGSFSTLEIQRTEQGDSAMYLCASSYGDGNQPQHFGDGTRLSIL.

This clone was seen just once. The chain combines TRBV5-5 with TRBJ2-5; D call uncertain. Germline values: CDR1 SGHKS, CDR2 YYEKEE (reference sequence). This CDR3 contains 16 residues. The germline V and J ends were trimmed by 3 bases and 5 bases, with 20 bases remaining between them. CDR3 protein: CASSSGTEVYGETQYF. The DNA for the CDR3 is TGTGCCAGCAGCTCGGGCACCGAAGTTTACGGCGAGACCCAGTACTTC.

V and J are TRBV4-1 and TRBJ2-1; no reliable D call. V was shortened by 0 bases and J by 5 bases, with 14 bases between the two germline ends. Germline V CDR1 and CDR2: MGHRA, YSYEKL. The CDR3 is made up of 16 amino acids. The CDR3 loop reads CASSQDPWGPNNEQFF. For the CDR3, the DNA is TGCGCCAGCAGCCAAGATCCCTGGGGTCCGAACAATGAGCAGTTCTTC.

The chain has TRBV30 and TRBJ2-2; 11 nucleotides align to TRBD1. Trimming took 8 bases from V and 5 from J; bases not matched to a gene: 7. Germline values: CDR1 GTSNPN, CDR2 SVGIG (reference sequence). CDR3 length: 14 residues. For the CDR3, the DNA is TGTGCCGGGGACGGACAGGGGGCAACCGGGGAGCTGTTTTTT. Its protein is CAGDGQGATGELFF. Full variable domain (rest looked up from reference TRBV30 and TRBJ2-2): SQTIHQWPATLVQPVGSPLSLECTVEGTSNPNLYWYRQAAGRGLQLLFYSVGIGQISSEVPQNLSASRPQDRQFILSSKKLLLSDSGFYLCAGDGQGATGELFFGEGSRLTVL.

A word on this clone: Other DNA sequences within the sample encode an identical CDR3. This chain connects TRBV19 to TRBJ1-1, with no clear D. There are 13 residues in the CDR3. With 5 bases removed from V and 1 base from J, the gap between germline ends came to 8 bases. Germline V gives CDR1 LNHDA, CDR2 SQIVND (reference sequence). CDR3 nucleotides: TGTGCCAGTAGTTTGGGCAGGAACACTGAAGCTTTCTTT. Translating it yields CASSLGRNTEAFF.

The chain couples TRBV6-5 to TRBJ2-7; D gene ambiguous. Germline assignment: CDR1 MNHEY and CDR2 SVGAGI. The CDR3 totals 14 residues. Trimming left V 10 bases short and J 6 bases short, with 22 bases between. The CDR3 spells CATTSGRRSGEQYF. CDR3 nucleotides: TGTGCCACCACCTCGGGCAGAAGGAGTGGCGAGCAGTACTTC.

This rearrangement joins TRBV12-5 to TRBJ2-5, with 11 bases that match TRBD2. The CDR3 is 16 amino acids. The V segment lost 6 bases and the J segment 2 bases; nucleotides outside the gene matches: 8. Per germline, CDR1 LGHNT and CDR2 FRNRAP. For the CDR3, the DNA is TGTGCTAGTGGCAGAACTAGCGGGAGTTTTCAAGAGACCCAGTACTTC. Translated, it gives CASGRTSGSFQETQYF.

The chain uses TRBV4-1 and TRBJ1-1, with TRBD1 matching 11 bases. V gave up 0 bases and J gave up 3 bases; unmatched junction bases: 3. Per germline, CDR1 MGHRA and CDR2 YSYEKL. The CDR3 loop spans 16 amino acids. The CDR3 coding sequence is TGCGCCAGCAGCCAAGAAGGGACAGGGGGTTACACTGAAGCTTTCTTT. It is translated as CASSQEGTGGYTEAFF.